A selection of T cell receptor beta chains follows, all from one sample in a study of blood T cell repertoires in COVID-19. Repertoires were generated with immunoSEQ multiplex PCR, while TCRdb's copy carries only in-frame clones and drops some. Of a few hundred thousand clones listed, about 89% are singletons. Specimen: peripheral blood. Source of these receptors: a man between 35 and 55 years old who had recovered from COVID-19. Both conserved end residues are part of each CDR3. The D gene is left open where the match is weak. The size entry is marked missing in some rows and otherwise reads once, few, many or a size class.

clone_size: once
cdr3_length: 15
j_call: TRBJ1-2
d_call: -
v_call: TRBV5-1
cdr3_nt: TGCGCCAGCAGCTTGGTCTCAGAAGCTAACTATGGCTACACCTTC
cdr3_aa: CASSLVSEANYGYTF

clone_size: -
cdr3_length: 14
j_call: TRBJ1-1
d_call: -
v_call: TRBV2
cdr3_nt: TGTGCCAGCAGTGAAGCGCGGGGGAAAACTGAAGCTTTCTTT
cdr3_aa: CASSEARGKTEAFF

clone_size: -
cdr3_length: 21
j_call: TRBJ2-7
d_call: TRBD2
v_call: TRBV19
cdr3_nt: TGTGCCAGTAGTCCCCTAGGCGATAAGACTAGCGGGGGGACAAGCACCTACGAGCAGTACTTC
cdr3_aa: CASSPLGDKTSGGTSTYEQYF

clone_size: -
cdr3_length: 14
j_call: TRBJ2-5
d_call: -
v_call: TRBV7-2
cdr3_nt: TGTGCCAGCAGCCTACGAGGTGGGTCGGAGACCCAGTACTTC
cdr3_aa: CASSLRGGSETQYF

clone_size: -
cdr3_length: 13
j_call: TRBJ1-6
d_call: -
v_call: TRBV6-5
cdr3_nt: TGTGCCACTAACCAGGGAAGTGGCTCACCCCTCCACTTT
cdr3_aa: CATNQGSGSPLHF

clone_size: -
cdr3_length: 16
j_call: TRBJ2-3
d_call: TRBD2
v_call: TRBV20-1
cdr3_nt: TGCAGTGCTAGTCTCCTAGCGGGTCCCGGACCAGATACGCAGTATTTT
cdr3_aa: CSASLLAGPGPDTQYF

clone_size: -
cdr3_length: 13
j_call: TRBJ1-2
d_call: -
v_call: TRBV9
cdr3_nt: TGTGCCAGCAGCGCATACGGTAACTATGGCTACACCTTC
cdr3_aa: CASSAYGNYGYTF

clone_size: -
cdr3_length: 18
j_call: TRBJ2-5
d_call: TRBD1
v_call: TRBV7-2
cdr3_nt: TGTGCCAGCAGCAACCGACGACAGGGTCTATTATCAGGAGAGACCCAGTACTTC
cdr3_aa: CASSNRRQGLLSGETQYF

clone_size: -
cdr3_length: 13
j_call: TRBJ1-2
d_call: TRBD1
v_call: TRBV29-1
cdr3_nt: TGCAGCGTTGCAACGGACAGGGATAATGGCTACACCTTC
cdr3_aa: CSVATDRDNGYTF

clone_size: -
cdr3_length: 12
j_call: TRBJ2-2
d_call: TRBD2
v_call: TRBV27
cdr3_nt: TGTGCCAGCAGCCGGGAGGGCTGGGAGCTGTTTTTT
cdr3_aa: CASSREGWELFF

clone_size: -
cdr3_length: 15
j_call: TRBJ2-1
d_call: TRBD1
v_call: TRBV19
cdr3_nt: TGTGCCAGTAGTAACAGGGGAAACTCCTACAATGAGCAGTTCTTC
cdr3_aa: CASSNRGNSYNEQFF

clone_size: -
cdr3_length: 15
j_call: TRBJ2-1
d_call: -
v_call: TRBV7-2
cdr3_nt: TGTGCCAGCAGCTTAGCAGCCGGTGCGTACAATGAGCAGTTCTTC
cdr3_aa: CASSLAAGAYNEQFF

clone_size: -
cdr3_length: 15
j_call: TRBJ2-6
d_call: TRBD2
v_call: TRBV6-4
cdr3_nt: TGTGCCAGCCGCGGGGGGGGCTCTGGGGCCAACGTCCTGACTTTC
cdr3_aa: CASRGGGSGANVLTF

clone_size: few
cdr3_length: 14
j_call: TRBJ1-4
d_call: TRBD1
v_call: TRBV6-6
cdr3_nt: TGTGCCAGCAGCGACGGACAGGGAGAGAAAAAACTGTTTTTT
cdr3_aa: CASSDGQGEKKLFF

clone_size: -
cdr3_length: 15
j_call: TRBJ2-7
d_call: -
v_call: TRBV5-6
cdr3_nt: TGTGCCAGCAGCCCCGTGGGCAGGGAAGGCGACGAGCAGTACTTC
cdr3_aa: CASSPVGREGDEQYF

clone_size: -
cdr3_length: 15
j_call: TRBJ2-1
d_call: TRBD2
v_call: TRBV6-2/TRBV6-3
cdr3_nt: TGTGCCAGCAGTCGGGCGGGAGGGTTCTACAATGAGCAGTTCTTC
cdr3_aa: CASSRAGGFYNEQFF

clone_size: -
cdr3_length: 15
j_call: TRBJ1-5
d_call: TRBD1
v_call: TRBV15
cdr3_nt: TGTGCCACCAGCACCCGGACAGGGTTGGGTCAGCCCCAGCATTTT
cdr3_aa: CATSTRTGLGQPQHF

clone_size: once
cdr3_length: 17
j_call: TRBJ1-6
d_call: -
v_call: TRBV14
cdr3_nt: TGTGCCAGCAGCCAAGATGCGGGGACCGTCGCCAATTCACCCCTCCACTTT
cdr3_aa: CASSQDAGTVANSPLHF

clone_size: few
cdr3_length: 15
j_call: TRBJ2-7
d_call: TRBD2
v_call: TRBV29-1
cdr3_nt: TGCAGCGTTGAACAGGGACTAGCGGGACCCTACGAGCAGTACTTC
cdr3_aa: CSVEQGLAGPYEQYF

clone_size: -
cdr3_length: 13
j_call: TRBJ1-2
d_call: -
v_call: TRBV27
cdr3_nt: TGTGCCAGCAGGAAAGACACGTTCTATGGCTACACCTTC
cdr3_aa: CASRKDTFYGYTF

clone_size: -
cdr3_length: 17
j_call: TRBJ1-6
d_call: -
v_call: TRBV28
cdr3_nt: TGTGCCAGCAGTTTTAAGGGGCCTAGCTCCTATAATTCACCCCTCCACTTT
cdr3_aa: CASSFKGPSSYNSPLHF

clone_size: few
cdr3_length: 15
j_call: TRBJ2-7
d_call: TRBD1
v_call: TRBV7-9
cdr3_nt: TGTGCCAGCAGCCCAACCGGGACAGGGGGTTACGAGCAGTACTTC
cdr3_aa: CASSPTGTGGYEQYF

clone_size: -
cdr3_length: 19
j_call: TRBJ2-3
d_call: TRBD2
v_call: TRBV6-1
cdr3_nt: TGTGCCAGCAGTGAAGTTTTACTAGCGGGGACTCTCAACACAGATACGCAGTATTTT
cdr3_aa: CASSEVLLAGTLNTDTQYF

clone_size: -
cdr3_length: 15
j_call: TRBJ2-5
d_call: TRBD2
v_call: TRBV30
cdr3_nt: TGTGCCTGGACAGTTGGAGCGGGAGCCCAAGAGACCCAGTACTTC
cdr3_aa: CAWTVGAGAQETQYF

clone_size: -
cdr3_length: 14
j_call: TRBJ2-7
d_call: -
v_call: TRBV12-5
cdr3_nt: TGTGCTAGTGGTTTGGGAACAGGCGCCTACGAGCAGTACTTC
cdr3_aa: CASGLGTGAYEQYF

clone_size: -
cdr3_length: 11
j_call: TRBJ2-7
d_call: -
v_call: TRBV11-2
cdr3_nt: TGTGCCAGCAGCTCAACCTACGAGCAGTACTTC
cdr3_aa: CASSSTYEQYF

clone_size: -
cdr3_length: 17
j_call: TRBJ2-5
d_call: TRBD1
v_call: TRBV10-1
cdr3_nt: TGCGCCAGCAGTGAGTCGGCCCATTTAGGGGGCAAAGAGACCCAGTACTTC
cdr3_aa: CASSESAHLGGKETQYF

clone_size: -
cdr3_length: 16
j_call: TRBJ1-6
d_call: -
v_call: TRBV5-6
cdr3_nt: TGTGCCAGCAGTAGGGACACCCGCTCCTATAATTCACCCCTCCACTTT
cdr3_aa: CASSRDTRSYNSPLHF

clone_size: few
cdr3_length: 15
j_call: TRBJ2-1
d_call: -
v_call: TRBV5-4
cdr3_nt: TGTGCCAGCAGCTTAAGCGGGTTCTCCTACAATGAGCAGTTCTTC
cdr3_aa: CASSLSGFSYNEQFF

clone_size: -
cdr3_length: 16
j_call: TRBJ2-1
d_call: -
v_call: TRBV5-1
cdr3_nt: TGCGCCAGCAGCCCCACGGCCCTCGGGGGAAGGATCCAGCAGTTCTTC
cdr3_aa: CASSPTALGGRIQQFF

clone_size: -
cdr3_length: 15
j_call: TRBJ2-7
d_call: TRBD2
v_call: TRBV5-1
cdr3_nt: TGCGCCAGCAGCTTGGCCGGGACTAGGTCCTACGAGCAGTACTTC
cdr3_aa: CASSLAGTRSYEQYF

clone_size: -
cdr3_length: 14
j_call: TRBJ1-1
d_call: -
v_call: TRBV7-7
cdr3_nt: TGTGCCACCTTATCAGGTTATAAGAACACTGAAGCTTTCTTT
cdr3_aa: CATLSGYKNTEAFF

clone_size: -
cdr3_length: 13
j_call: TRBJ1-2
d_call: -
v_call: TRBV14
cdr3_nt: TGTGCCAGCAGCCAAGGACTAAGCTATGGCTACACCTTC
cdr3_aa: CASSQGLSYGYTF

clone_size: -
cdr3_length: 12
j_call: TRBJ1-1
d_call: -
v_call: TRBV7-9
cdr3_nt: TGTGCCAGCAGCATCCTACAGGGAGAAGCTTTCTTT
cdr3_aa: CASSILQGEAFF

clone_size: -
cdr3_length: 15
j_call: TRBJ2-3
d_call: -
v_call: TRBV2
cdr3_nt: TGTGCCAGCAAGACTAGGAAAACTAGCACAGATACGCAGTATTTT
cdr3_aa: CASKTRKTSTDTQYF

clone_size: few
cdr3_length: 14
j_call: TRBJ1-6
d_call: TRBD1
v_call: TRBV19
cdr3_nt: TGTGCCAGTAGTTTGGACAGGGGATGGTCACCCCTCCACTTT
cdr3_aa: CASSLDRGWSPLHF

clone_size: -
cdr3_length: 13
j_call: TRBJ2-2
d_call: -
v_call: TRBV14
cdr3_nt: TGTGCCAGCAGCCAAGCGACTAGCGGGGAGCTGTTTTTT
cdr3_aa: CASSQATSGELFF

clone_size: -
cdr3_length: 14
j_call: TRBJ2-1
d_call: TRBD2
v_call: TRBV11-2
cdr3_nt: TGTGCCAGCGGAAGCGGGGGGGCAGGGAATGAGCAGTTCTTC
cdr3_aa: CASGSGGAGNEQFF

clone_size: -
cdr3_length: 16
j_call: TRBJ2-7
d_call: TRBD2
v_call: TRBV10-3
cdr3_nt: TGTGCCATCAGGCCGGGACTAGCGGGAGTTCCCTACGAGCAGTACTTC
cdr3_aa: CAIRPGLAGVPYEQYF

clone_size: once
cdr3_length: 16
j_call: TRBJ2-2
d_call: TRBD1
v_call: TRBV19
cdr3_nt: TGTGCCAGTAGTACCCGGGGACAGCTCAACACCGGGGAGCTGTTTTTT
cdr3_aa: CASSTRGQLNTGELFF

clone_size: -
cdr3_length: 14
j_call: TRBJ1-4
d_call: -
v_call: TRBV27
cdr3_nt: TGTGCCAGCAGTGAGATCTCTCAAAATGAAAAACTGTTTTTT
cdr3_aa: CASSEISQNEKLFF

clone_size: -
cdr3_length: 13
j_call: TRBJ2-7
d_call: -
v_call: TRBV19
cdr3_nt: TGTGCCAGTAGTCCCCTCCTAACCTACGAGCAGTACTTC
cdr3_aa: CASSPLLTYEQYF

clone_size: -
cdr3_length: 17
j_call: TRBJ1-2
d_call: TRBD1
v_call: TRBV7-9
cdr3_nt: TGTGCCAGCAGCCCTCTTTCGGGACAGGGGATTAACTATGGCTACACCTTC
cdr3_aa: CASSPLSGQGINYGYTF

clone_size: -
cdr3_length: 15
j_call: TRBJ2-7
d_call: -
v_call: TRBV6-5
cdr3_nt: TGTGCCAGCAGTTACTCGGAAAGGGGGTCCTACGAGCAGTACTTC
cdr3_aa: CASSYSERGSYEQYF

clone_size: few
cdr3_length: 13
j_call: TRBJ1-4
d_call: -
v_call: TRBV5-1
cdr3_nt: TGCGCCAGCAAAAGGGAGAGCGGTGAAAAACTGTTTTTT
cdr3_aa: CASKRESGEKLFF

clone_size: -
cdr3_length: 18
j_call: TRBJ2-1
d_call: -
v_call: TRBV19
cdr3_nt: TGTGCCAGTAGGCACACAAGCTTCGGTTTAGCCTCCTACAATGAGCAGTTCTTC
cdr3_aa: CASRHTSFGLASYNEQFF

clone_size: -
cdr3_length: 16
j_call: TRBJ1-2
d_call: TRBD1
v_call: TRBV5-8
cdr3_nt: TGTGCCAGCAGCTTGGGGACAGGGGTTAGAAACTATGGCTACACCTTC
cdr3_aa: CASSLGTGVRNYGYTF

clone_size: -
cdr3_length: 14
j_call: TRBJ2-1
d_call: -
v_call: TRBV19
cdr3_nt: TGTGCCAGTAGTATAAATACGAGGGACAATGAGCAGTTCTTC
cdr3_aa: CASSINTRDNEQFF

clone_size: -
cdr3_length: 16
j_call: TRBJ2-7
d_call: -
v_call: TRBV7-8
cdr3_nt: TGTGCCAGCAGCTACCCGACAGCGCTACCCTCCTACGAGCAGTACTTC
cdr3_aa: CASSYPTALPSYEQYF

clone_size: -
cdr3_length: 13
j_call: TRBJ1-2
d_call: -
v_call: TRBV7-6
cdr3_nt: TGTGCCAGCAGTCCCGGGACAATGGCTGGCTACACCTTC
cdr3_aa: CASSPGTMAGYTF

clone_size: -
cdr3_length: 17
j_call: TRBJ2-3
d_call: TRBD2
v_call: TRBV7-2
cdr3_nt: TGTGCCAGCAGCTTAATAGCGGGGTTAACTAGCACAGATACGCAGTATTTT
cdr3_aa: CASSLIAGLTSTDTQYF

clone_size: -
cdr3_length: 16
j_call: TRBJ2-7
d_call: TRBD2
v_call: TRBV18
cdr3_nt: TGTGCCAGCTCACCAACCGGACTAGCGGGACGAGGAGAGCAGTACTTC
cdr3_aa: CASSPTGLAGRGEQYF

clone_size: -
cdr3_length: 14
j_call: TRBJ1-2
d_call: -
v_call: TRBV2
cdr3_nt: TGTGCCAGCAGTGAAGCACCGGGAAACTATGGCTACACCTTC
cdr3_aa: CASSEAPGNYGYTF

clone_size: -
cdr3_length: 17
j_call: TRBJ1-5
d_call: -
v_call: TRBV5-1
cdr3_nt: TGCGCCAGCAGCTTGGGGGCAGGTACCCATAGCAATCAGCCCCAGCATTTT
cdr3_aa: CASSLGAGTHSNQPQHF

clone_size: -
cdr3_length: 15
j_call: TRBJ2-3
d_call: TRBD1
v_call: TRBV5-1
cdr3_nt: TGCGCCAGCAGCTTGTTGGACAGGGTTCCAGATACGCAGTATTTT
cdr3_aa: CASSLLDRVPDTQYF

clone_size: -
cdr3_length: 13
j_call: TRBJ2-1
d_call: -
v_call: TRBV18
cdr3_nt: TGTGCCAGCTCACCCGACAGCTACAATGAGCAGTTCTTC
cdr3_aa: CASSPDSYNEQFF